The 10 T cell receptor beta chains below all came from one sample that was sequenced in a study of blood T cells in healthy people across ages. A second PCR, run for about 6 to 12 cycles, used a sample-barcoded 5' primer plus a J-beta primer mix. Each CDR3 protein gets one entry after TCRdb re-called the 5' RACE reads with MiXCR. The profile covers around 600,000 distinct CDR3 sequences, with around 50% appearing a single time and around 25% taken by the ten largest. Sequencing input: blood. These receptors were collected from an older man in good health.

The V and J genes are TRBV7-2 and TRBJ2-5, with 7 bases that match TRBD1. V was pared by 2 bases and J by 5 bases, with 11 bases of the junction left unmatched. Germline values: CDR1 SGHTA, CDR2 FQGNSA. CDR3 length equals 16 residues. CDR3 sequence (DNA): TGTGCCAGCAGCTTAAGGAGGACAGGACGAGGGGAGACCCAGTACTTC. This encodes CASSLRRTGRGETQYF.

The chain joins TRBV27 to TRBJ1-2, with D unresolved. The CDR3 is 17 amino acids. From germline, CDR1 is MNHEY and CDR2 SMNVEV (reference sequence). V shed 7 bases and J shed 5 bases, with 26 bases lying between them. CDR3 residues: CASTSSRGARDGYGYTF. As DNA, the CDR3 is TGTGCCAGCACCTCGTCACGGGGAGCGAGGGATGGGTATGGCTACACCTTC.

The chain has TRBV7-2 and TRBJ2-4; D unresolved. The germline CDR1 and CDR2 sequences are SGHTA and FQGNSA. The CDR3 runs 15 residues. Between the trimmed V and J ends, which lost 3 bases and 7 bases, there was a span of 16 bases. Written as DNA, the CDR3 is TGTGCCAGCAGCTTTACCGGGTTCAGTAGCAACATTCAGTACTTC. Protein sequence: CASSFTGFSSNIQYF. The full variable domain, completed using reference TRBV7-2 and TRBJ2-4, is GAGVSQSPSNKVTEKGKDVELRCDPISGHTALYWYRQSLGQGLEFLIYFQGNSAPDKSGLPSDRFSAERTGGSVSTLTIQRTQQEDSAVYLCASSFTGFSSNIQYFGAGTRLSVL.

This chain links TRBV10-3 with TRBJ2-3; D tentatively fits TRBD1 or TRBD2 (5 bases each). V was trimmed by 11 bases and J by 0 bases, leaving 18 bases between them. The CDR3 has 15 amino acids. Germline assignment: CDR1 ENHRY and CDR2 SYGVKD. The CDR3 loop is CASTRDDPSTDTQYF. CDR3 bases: TGTGCCTCAACCCGGGACGACCCTAGCACAGATACGCAGTATTTT.

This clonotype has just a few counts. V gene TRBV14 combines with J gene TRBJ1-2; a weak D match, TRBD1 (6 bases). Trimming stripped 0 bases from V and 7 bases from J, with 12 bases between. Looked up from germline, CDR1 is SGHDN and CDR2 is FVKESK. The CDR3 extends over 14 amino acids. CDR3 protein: CASSQDLQGSGYTF. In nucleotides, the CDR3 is TGTGCCAGCAGCCAAGATCTACAGGGTAGTGGCTACACCTTC.

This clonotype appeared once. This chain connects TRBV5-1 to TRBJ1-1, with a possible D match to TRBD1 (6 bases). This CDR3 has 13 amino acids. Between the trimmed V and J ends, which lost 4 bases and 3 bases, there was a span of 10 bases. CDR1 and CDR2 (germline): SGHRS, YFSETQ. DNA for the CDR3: TGCGCCAGCAGCGAGCAGGGGCACACTGAAGCTTTCTTT. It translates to CASSEQGHTEAFF. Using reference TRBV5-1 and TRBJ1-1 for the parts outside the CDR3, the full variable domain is KAGVTQTPRYLIKTRGQQVTLSCSPISGHRSVSWYQQTPGQGLQFLFEYFSETQRNKGNFPGRFSGRQFSNSRSEMNVSTLELGDSALYLCASSEQGHTEAFFGQGTRLTVV.

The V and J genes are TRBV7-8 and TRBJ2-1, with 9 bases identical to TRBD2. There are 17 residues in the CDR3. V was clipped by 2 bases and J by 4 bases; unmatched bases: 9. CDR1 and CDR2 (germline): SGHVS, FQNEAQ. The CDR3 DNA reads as TGTGCCAGCAGCTTATTGGGTGTAGCGGGGGATTACAATGAGCAGTTCTTC. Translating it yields CASSLLGVAGDYNEQFF.

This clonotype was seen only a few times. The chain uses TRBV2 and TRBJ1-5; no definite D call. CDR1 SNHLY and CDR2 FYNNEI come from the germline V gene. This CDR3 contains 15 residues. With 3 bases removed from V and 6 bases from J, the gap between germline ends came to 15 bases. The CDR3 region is CASSDRSGWIQPQHF. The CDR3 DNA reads TGTGCCAGCAGTGACCGGTCGGGTTGGATTCAGCCCCAGCATTTT.

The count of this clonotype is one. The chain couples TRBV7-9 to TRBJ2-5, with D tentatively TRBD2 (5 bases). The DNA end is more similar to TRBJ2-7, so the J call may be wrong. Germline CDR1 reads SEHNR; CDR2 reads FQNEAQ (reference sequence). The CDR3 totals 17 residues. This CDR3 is CASSGTGVRSRASEQYF. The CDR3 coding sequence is TGTGCCAGCAGCGGAACCGGGGTTCGGTCCCGGGCGTCCGAGCAGTACTTC.

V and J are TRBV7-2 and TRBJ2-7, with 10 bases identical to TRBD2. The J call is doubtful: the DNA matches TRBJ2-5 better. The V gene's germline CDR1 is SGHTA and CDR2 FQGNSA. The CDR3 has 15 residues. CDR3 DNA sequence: TGTGCCAGCAGCGCGACGGGACTAGCGTCGGAGACCCAGTACTTC. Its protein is CASSATGLASETQYF.